The following is a T cell receptor beta chain sequence with its context. This entry is derived from a study of blood T cell repertoires in COVID-19. Study context: PBMCs, B-cell-depleted T cells, or T cells were the source of the cDNA or gDNA that made up the material.

Methods used by the authors: Cell counts per sample came from amplifying reference gene primers. Here immunoSEQ multiplex PCR was the method, and the copy in TCRdb shows in-frame clones only, minus some. V and J calls plus clone size are reproduced from that table; the DNA served to infer D and trimming. Of 300,000 to 400,000 clones in the sample, about 86% were seen once. Looked up from germline, CDR1 is SNHLY and CDR2 is FYNNEI. The germline V and J ends were trimmed by 3 bases and 3 bases, with 8 bases remaining between them. The CDR3 covers 13 residues. The sample was peripheral blood. This receptor was obtained from a man under 40 with active or convalescent COVID-19. The chain couples TRBV2 to TRBJ1-1; no clear D gene. CDR3 in DNA: TGTGCCAGCAGTGAGGCAGCGGACACTGAAGCTTTCTTT. Protein product: CASSEAADTEAFF. Together with reference TRBV2 and TRBJ1-1, the CDR3 gives the full variable domain: EPEVTQTPSHQVTQMGQEVILRCVPISNHLYFYWYRQILGQKVEFLVSFYNNEISEKSEIFDDQFSVERPDGSNFTLKIRSTKLEDSAMYFCASSEAADTEAFFGQGTRLTVV.